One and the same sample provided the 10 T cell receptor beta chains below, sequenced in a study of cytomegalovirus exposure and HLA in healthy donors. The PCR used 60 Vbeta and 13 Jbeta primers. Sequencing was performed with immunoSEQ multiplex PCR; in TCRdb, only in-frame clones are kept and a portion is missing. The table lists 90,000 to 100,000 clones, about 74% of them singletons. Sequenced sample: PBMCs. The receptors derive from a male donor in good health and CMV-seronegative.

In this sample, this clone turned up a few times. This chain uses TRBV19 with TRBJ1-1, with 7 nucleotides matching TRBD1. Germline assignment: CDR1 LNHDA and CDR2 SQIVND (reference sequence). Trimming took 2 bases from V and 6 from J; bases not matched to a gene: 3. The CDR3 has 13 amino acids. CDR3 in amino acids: CASSIQGVPEAFF. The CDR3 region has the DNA TGTGCCAGTAGTATACAGGGGGTCCCTGAAGCTTTCTTT.

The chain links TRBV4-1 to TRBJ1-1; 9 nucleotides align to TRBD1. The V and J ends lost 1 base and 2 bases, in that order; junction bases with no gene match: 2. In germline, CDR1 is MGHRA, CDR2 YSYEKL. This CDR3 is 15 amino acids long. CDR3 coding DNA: TGCGCCAGCAGCCAAGGGGACAGGGCTAACACTGAAGCTTTCTTT. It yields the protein CASSQGDRANTEAFF.

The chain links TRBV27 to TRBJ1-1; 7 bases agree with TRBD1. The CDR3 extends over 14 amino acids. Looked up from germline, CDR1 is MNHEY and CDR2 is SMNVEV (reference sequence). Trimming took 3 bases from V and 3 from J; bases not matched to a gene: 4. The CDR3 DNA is TGTGCCAGCAGTTTCGGCAGGGGGGACACTGAAGCTTTCTTT. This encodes CASSFGRGDTEAFF.

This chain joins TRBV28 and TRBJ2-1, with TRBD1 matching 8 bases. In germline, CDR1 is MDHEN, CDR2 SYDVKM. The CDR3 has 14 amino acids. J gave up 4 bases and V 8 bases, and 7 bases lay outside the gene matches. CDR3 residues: CASSDRGPYNEQFF. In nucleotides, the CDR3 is TGTGCCAGCTCCGACAGGGGCCCGTACAATGAGCAGTTCTTC. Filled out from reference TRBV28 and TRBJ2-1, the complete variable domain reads DVKVTQSSRYLVKRTGEKVFLECVQDMDHENMFWYRQDPGLGLRLIYFSYDVKMKEKGDIPEGYSVSREKKERFSLILESASTNQTSMYLCASSDRGPYNEQFFGPGTRLTVL.

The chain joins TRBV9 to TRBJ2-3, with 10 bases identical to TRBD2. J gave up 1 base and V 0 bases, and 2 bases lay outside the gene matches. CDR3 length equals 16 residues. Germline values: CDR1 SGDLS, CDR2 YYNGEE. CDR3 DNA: TGTGCCAGCAGCGTAGAAGGGACTAGCGGCACAGATACGCAGTATTTT. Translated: CASSVEGTSGTDTQYF.

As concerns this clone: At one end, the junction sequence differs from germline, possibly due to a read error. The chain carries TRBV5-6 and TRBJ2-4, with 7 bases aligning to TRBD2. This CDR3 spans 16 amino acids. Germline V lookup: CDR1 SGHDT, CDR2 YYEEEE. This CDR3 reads CASSPWLGTAGNTQYF. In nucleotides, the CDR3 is TGTGCCAGCAGCCCCTGGTTGGGAACAGCGGGAAACACTCAGTACTTC.

CDR3 sequence reads: CASSYRGDSYNEQFF. In nucleotides, the CDR3 is TGTGCCAGCAGTTACCGGGGGGACTCCTACAATGAGCAGTTCTTC. This chain links TRBV6-5 with TRBJ2-1, with 7 positions matching TRBD2. CDR3 length: 15 residues. CDR1 MNHEY and CDR2 SVGAGI come from the germline V gene. V was pared by 2 bases and J by 0 bases, with 1 base of the junction left unmatched.

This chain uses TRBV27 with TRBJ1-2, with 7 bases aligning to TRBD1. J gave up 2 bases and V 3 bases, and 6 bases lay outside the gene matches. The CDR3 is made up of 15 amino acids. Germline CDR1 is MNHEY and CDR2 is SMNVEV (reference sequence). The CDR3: CASSFSAGGNYGYTF. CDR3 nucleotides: TGTGCCAGCAGTTTTTCTGCAGGGGGGAACTATGGCTACACCTTC.

CDR3 sequence (DNA): TGTGCCACCGGCGGTGACAGTCGCTCCTACGAGCAGTACTTC. As protein: CATGGDSRSYEQYF. The V and J genes are TRBV15 and TRBJ2-7; D may be TRBD1 (5 bases). The length of the CDR3 is 14 residues. CDR1 and CDR2 from the germline V gene are LNHNV and YYDKDF (reference sequence). With 8 bases removed from V and 0 bases from J, the gap between germline ends came to 14 bases.

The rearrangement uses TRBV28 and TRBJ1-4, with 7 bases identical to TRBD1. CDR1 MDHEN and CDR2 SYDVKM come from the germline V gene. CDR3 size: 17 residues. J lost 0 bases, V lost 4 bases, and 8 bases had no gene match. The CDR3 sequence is CASSSPRQGATNEKLFF. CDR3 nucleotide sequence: TGTGCCAGCAGTTCCCCCCGACAGGGCGCAACTAATGAAAAACTGTTTTTT.